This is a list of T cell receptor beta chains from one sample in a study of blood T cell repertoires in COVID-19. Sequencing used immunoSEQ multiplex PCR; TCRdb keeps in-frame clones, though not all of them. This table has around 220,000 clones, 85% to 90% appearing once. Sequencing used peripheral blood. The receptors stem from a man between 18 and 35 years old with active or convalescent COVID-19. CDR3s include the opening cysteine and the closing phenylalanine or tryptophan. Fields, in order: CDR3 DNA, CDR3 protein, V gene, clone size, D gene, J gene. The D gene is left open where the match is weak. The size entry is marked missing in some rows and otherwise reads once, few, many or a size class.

TGTGCCATCAGTGAGCCGATTACAGCGGGAGGGCCAGATACGCAGTATTTT | CAISEPITAGGPDTQYF | TRBV10-3 | - | TRBD2 | TRBJ2-3
TGTGCCAGTAGTATCGGCGGGTCCTACAATGAGCAGTTCTTC | CASSIGGSYNEQFF | TRBV19 | - | - | TRBJ2-1
TGTGCCAGTAGTTTCGCCCGGGACAGACACACCTTC | CASSFARDRHTF | TRBV19 | - | TRBD1 | TRBJ1-2
TGTGCCAGCAGTGACGTCCGGGAGGGGGAAAAACTGTTTTTT | CASSDVREGEKLFF | TRBV6-1 | - | - | TRBJ1-4
TGTGCCAGCAGCTTGCCCCAGACAGGGGAGCAGTACTTC | CASSLPQTGEQYF | TRBV5-4 | - | TRBD1 | TRBJ2-7
TGTGCCATCAGTAAGGACAGGGACGAGCAGTACTTC | CAISKDRDEQYF | TRBV10-3 | - | TRBD1 | TRBJ2-7
TGTGCCAGCAGTTCCTATTCCGTACAGGTCTCATCTAGCACAGATACGCAGTATTTT | CASSSYSVQVSSSTDTQYF | TRBV28 | once | - | TRBJ2-3
TGTGCCTGGAGTCCTCCCAGGGGATGGCAGCCCCAGCATTTT | CAWSPPRGWQPQHF | TRBV30 | once | - | TRBJ1-5
TGTGCCAGCAGTGAACGACTAGCGGGGGGTGCCGGGGAGCTGTTTTTT | CASSERLAGGAGELFF | TRBV2 | - | TRBD2 | TRBJ2-2
TGTGCCAGTAGTACCGAAAACTTAGGACTCAACACCGGGGAGCTGTTTTTT | CASSTENLGLNTGELFF | TRBV19 | - | - | TRBJ2-2
TGTGCCAGTACCCCTGACCCGGACACTTCCTACGAGCAGTACTTC | CASTPDPDTSYEQYF | TRBV19 | - | - | TRBJ2-7
TGTGCCAGCAGTTACTCCACTGGCCAAGAGACCCAGTACTTC | CASSYSTGQETQYF | TRBV6-5 | - | - | TRBJ2-5
TGTGCCAGCAGTGCCCCCCCGGGGGGCCGATCTGGAAACACCATATATTTT | CASSAPPGGRSGNTIYF | TRBV28 | - | - | TRBJ1-3
TGCGCCAGCAGCCCCGGACAGGGGGTAGGGGTTCAAACTGAAGCTTTCTTT | CASSPGQGVGVQTEAFF | TRBV5-1 | - | TRBD1 | TRBJ1-1
TGTGCCAGCAGCCTCGGGACTAGCGTTGCGTCCTACAATGAGCAGTTCTTC | CASSLGTSVASYNEQFF | TRBV7-9 | few | TRBD2 | TRBJ2-1
TGTGCCACCAGTGAGTCGACAGGGGCCTCCTACGAGCAGTACTTC | CATSESTGASYEQYF | TRBV24-1 | once | TRBD1 | TRBJ2-7
TGTGCCTGGAGGCGGGAGGATTACAATGAGCAGTTCTTC | CAWRREDYNEQFF | TRBV30 | once | TRBD2 | TRBJ2-1
TGTGCCAGCAGTCGACGCGGGGTTACTGAAGCTTTCTTT | CASSRRGVTEAFF | TRBV28 | - | - | TRBJ1-1
TGTGCCAGCAGTGGGAGCCCGGGACTCCTAAGTCAGCCCCAGCATTTT | CASSGSPGLLSQPQHF | TRBV6-2/TRBV6-3 | few | - | TRBJ1-5
TGTGCCAGCAGCGTAGCAATTACTACTCAAGGGGAGCTGTTTTTT | CASSVAITTQGELFF | TRBV7-7 | - | - | TRBJ2-2
TGTGCCAGCAGCCAAGTTGTGGAGCCCTATGGCTACACCTTC | CASSQVVEPYGYTF | TRBV4-2 | few | - | TRBJ1-2
TGTGCCAGCAGCTTAGTGGGAGGGTCTACCTACGAGCAGTACTTC | CASSLVGGSTYEQYF | TRBV7-9 | once | TRBD2 | TRBJ2-7
TGCAGCGTGGTAGCGGGAGGGACCTACGAGCAGTACTTC | CSVVAGGTYEQYF | TRBV29-1 | - | TRBD2 | TRBJ2-7
TGTGCCAGCAGTTACCACCCACAGGGGAACACTGAAGCTTTCTTT | CASSYHPQGNTEAFF | TRBV6-5 | - | - | TRBJ1-1
TGCGCCAGCAGCGGCCCCCAGGGGATGAACACTGAAGCTTTCTTT | CASSGPQGMNTEAFF | TRBV5-1 | - | - | TRBJ1-1
TGTGCCAGCAGCGTGGGGACAGGCAGCTCCTACGAGCAGTACTTC | CASSVGTGSSYEQYF | TRBV9 | - | TRBD1 | TRBJ2-7
TGTGCCAGCAGTTTAATAGGGGCCGGGGAGCTGTTTTTT | CASSLIGAGELFF | TRBV12-3/TRBV12-4 | - | - | TRBJ2-2
TGTGCCAGCAGCCAAGGAATCGGGAGGGCCGGCTACGAGCAGTACTTC | CASSQGIGRAGYEQYF | TRBV14 | - | TRBD2 | TRBJ2-7
TGTGCCAGCAGCTTAGGGGCCCTACCCCACGAGCAGTACTTC | CASSLGALPHEQYF | TRBV11-2 | - | - | TRBJ2-7
TGCGCCAGTAACGAACAGGGCGGTGAGCAGTTCTTC | CASNEQGGEQFF | TRBV10-1 | - | - | TRBJ2-1
TGTGCCAGCGGGGCCGGGGCCAACGTCCTGACTTTC | CASGAGANVLTF | TRBV3-1/TRBV3-2 | - | - | TRBJ2-6
TGTGCCAGCAGATATACGACGGGAAACACTGAAGCTTTCTTT | CASRYTTGNTEAFF | TRBV6-5 | - | - | TRBJ1-1
TGTGCCAGCAGTTTAACCGGCGGGTATGAAAAACTGTTTTTT | CASSLTGGYEKLFF | TRBV28 | - | - | TRBJ1-4
TGTGCCAGCAGCCCAAGCGGAAAGTTACAAGAGACCCAGTACTTC | CASSPSGKLQETQYF | TRBV11-2 | - | - | TRBJ2-5
TGCGCCAGCAGCTTGGTCGGACTAGCGGGAGCCGGGAGGGGTGGGGTGTACGAGCAGTACTTC | CASSLVGLAGAGRGGVYEQYF | TRBV5-1 | - | TRBD2 | TRBJ2-7
TGTGCCAGCAGCTTGGGACAGGTCCAAGAGACCCAGTACTTC | CASSLGQVQETQYF | TRBV5-8 | - | - | TRBJ2-5
TGTGCCAGCAGGCCGGGACAGGCGAACACCGGGGAGCTGTTTTTT | CASRPGQANTGELFF | TRBV6-5 | - | TRBD1 | TRBJ2-2
TGTGCCAGCACCTCCAAACCGCAGGGCCACACTGAAGCTTTCTTT | CASTSKPQGHTEAFF | TRBV11-2 | - | - | TRBJ1-1
TGTGCCAGCAGTCTGACTAGCGGAAGCACAGATACGCAGTATTTT | CASSLTSGSTDTQYF | TRBV27 | - | TRBD2 | TRBJ2-3